The clone carrying this T cell receptor (beta chain) was counted many times. The target antigen is unknown. TCRdb re-called the 5' RACE reads through MiXCR, storing one row per CDR3 protein. The sample includes under 1 million distinct CDR3 sequences, roughly 12% of them seen just once. The data were taken from a study of identical twins. The study's findings and limits: Findings depended on cross-sectional statistics rather than tracking the same donors. Fewer insertions were carried by abundant cord blood beta clonotypes, but none was seen in memory repertoires.

Per germline, CDR1 SGHRS and CDR2 YFSETQ. This CDR3 is 16 amino acids long. V gave up 1 base and J gave up 0 bases, with 11 bases separating them. Separately, the same data were catalogued under a study of yellow fever vaccine responses in identical twins.

The V gene is TRBV5-1, the J gene TRBJ2-1; D is tentatively TRBD1 or TRBD2 (5 bases each). The sample taken for sequencing was PBMCs. The clonotype comes from a woman younger than 30 in good health. CDR3 in DNA: TGCGCCAGCAGCTTGAGGGGACCGAGCTCCTACAATGAGCAGTTCTTC. Its protein product is CASSLRGPSSYNEQFF.